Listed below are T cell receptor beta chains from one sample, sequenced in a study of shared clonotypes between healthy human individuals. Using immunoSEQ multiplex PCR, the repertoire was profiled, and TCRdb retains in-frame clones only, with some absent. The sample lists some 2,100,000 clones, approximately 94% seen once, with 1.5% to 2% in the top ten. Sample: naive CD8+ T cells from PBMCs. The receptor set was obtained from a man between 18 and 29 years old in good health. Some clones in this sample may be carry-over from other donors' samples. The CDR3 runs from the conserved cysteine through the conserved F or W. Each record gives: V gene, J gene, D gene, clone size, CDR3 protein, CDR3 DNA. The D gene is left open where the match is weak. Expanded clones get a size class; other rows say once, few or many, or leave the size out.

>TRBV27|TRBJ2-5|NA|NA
CASSPRDSTYF
TGTGCCAGCAGTCCCCGGGATAGCACGTACTTC
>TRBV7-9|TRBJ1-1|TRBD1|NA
CASSQERQGGRMNTEAFF
TGTGCCAGCAGCCAAGAGAGACAGGGTGGAAGGATGAACACTGAAGCTTTCTTT
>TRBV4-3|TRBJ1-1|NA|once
CASSQVGYKGVNTEAFF
TGCGCCAGCAGCCAAGTTGGTTATAAGGGCGTTAACACTGAAGCTTTCTTT
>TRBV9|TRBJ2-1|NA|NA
CASSVAGISSNNEQFF
TGTGCCAGCAGCGTAGCCGGGATTAGCAGCAACAATGAGCAGTTCTTC
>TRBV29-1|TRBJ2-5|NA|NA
CSVERASVSQETQYF
TGCAGCGTTGAAAGGGCTAGCGTTAGCCAAGAGACCCAGTACTTC
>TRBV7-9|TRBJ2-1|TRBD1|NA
CASSTQTGQGYNEQFF
TGTGCCAGCAGCACCCAGACGGGACAGGGATACAATGAGCAGTTCTTC
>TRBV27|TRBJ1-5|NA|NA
CASSPPVSPQHF
TGTGCCAGCTCCCCGCCGGTTTCACCCCAGCATTTT
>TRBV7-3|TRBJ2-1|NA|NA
CASSLTGSRNEQFF
TGTGCCAGCAGCTTAACGGGAAGTCGGAATGAGCAGTTCTTC
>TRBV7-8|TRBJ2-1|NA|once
CASSSYPNEQFF
TGTGCCAGCAGCTCGTACCCCAATGAGCAGTTCTTC
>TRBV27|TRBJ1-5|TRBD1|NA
CASSLGTGRGYQPQHF
TGTGCCAGCAGTTTGGGGACAGGGAGAGGTTATCAGCCCCAGCATTTT
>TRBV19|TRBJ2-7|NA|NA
CASSIRSGSLFEQYF
TGTGCCAGTAGTATAAGGTCAGGATCTTTGTTTGAGCAGTACTTC
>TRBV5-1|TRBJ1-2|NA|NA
CASSLEEGQLYGYTF
TGCGCCAGCAGCTTGGAGGAAGGACAGCTCTATGGCTACACCTTC
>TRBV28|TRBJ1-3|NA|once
CASSLFGGGKTGNTIYF
TGTGCCAGCAGTTTATTCGGTGGGGGGAAAACTGGAAACACCATATATTTT
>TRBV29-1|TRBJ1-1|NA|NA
CSVVMPGRAEAFF
TGCAGCGTTGTAATGCCGGGAAGGGCTGAAGCTTTCTTT
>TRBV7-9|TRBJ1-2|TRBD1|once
CASSWTGAGYGYTF
TGTGCCAGCAGCTGGACAGGGGCGGGGTATGGCTACACCTTC
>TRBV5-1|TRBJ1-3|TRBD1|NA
CASSFGPGGGNTIYF
TGCGCCAGCAGCTTTGGGCCAGGGGGTGGAAACACCATATATTTT
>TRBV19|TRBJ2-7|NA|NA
CASSMGRNEQYF
TGTGCCAGTAGTATGGGGAGAAACGAGCAGTACTTC
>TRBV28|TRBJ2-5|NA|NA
CASSPPGGAETQYF
TGTGCCAGCAGCCCCCCGGGGGGCGCCGAGACCCAGTACTTC
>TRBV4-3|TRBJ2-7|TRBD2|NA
CASSPSAGRGYEQYF
TGCGCCAGCAGCCCCTCAGCGGGACGGGGGTACGAGCAGTACTTC
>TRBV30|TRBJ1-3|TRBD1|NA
CAWSVGGQGNTIYF
TGTGCCTGGAGTGTAGGGGGCCAGGGAAACACCATATATTTT
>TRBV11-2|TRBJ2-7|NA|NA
CASSSGSSYEQYF
TGTGCCAGCAGCTCCGGGTCCTCCTACGAGCAGTACTTC
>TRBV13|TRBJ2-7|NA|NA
CASSQDLSSYEQYF
TGTGCCAGCAGCCAGGACTTGAGCTCCTACGAGCAGTACTTC
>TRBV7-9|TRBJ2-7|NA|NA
CASSPPPSGYTYEQYF
TGTGCCAGCAGCCCCCCCCCGTCGGGATACACCTACGAGCAGTACTTC
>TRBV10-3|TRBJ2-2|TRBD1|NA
CAIRSGQGNTGELFF
TGTGCCATCCGGTCGGGACAGGGGAACACCGGGGAGCTGTTTTTT
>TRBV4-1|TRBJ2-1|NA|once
CASSRTWDVYNEQFF
TGCGCCAGCAGCCGGACCTGGGACGTATACAATGAGCAGTTCTTC
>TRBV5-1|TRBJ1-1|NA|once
CASSGRGGTEAFF
TGCGCCAGCAGCGGCAGGGGCGGCACTGAAGCTTTCTTT
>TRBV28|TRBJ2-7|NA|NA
CASSFEGGRSYEQYF
TGTGCCAGCAGTTTTGAGGGCGGGCGCTCCTACGAGCAGTACTTC
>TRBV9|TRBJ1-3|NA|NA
CASSRDTEGSGNTIYF
TGTGCCAGCAGCCGGGACACCGAGGGGTCTGGAAACACCATATATTTT
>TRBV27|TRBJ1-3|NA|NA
CASRDPTAGNTIYF
TGTGCCAGCAGAGACCCGACAGCTGGAAACACCATATATTTT
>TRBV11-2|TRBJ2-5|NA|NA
CASSYQGFNWVETQYF
TGTGCCAGCAGCTATCAAGGGTTCAACTGGGTGGAGACCCAGTACTTC
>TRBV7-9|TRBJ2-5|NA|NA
CASSPYRDFETQYF
TGTGCCAGCAGCCCTTACAGGGATTTCGAGACCCAGTACTTC
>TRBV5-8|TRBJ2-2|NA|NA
CASSLGLNTGELFF
TGTGCCAGCAGCCTGGGGTTAAACACCGGGGAGCTGTTTTTT
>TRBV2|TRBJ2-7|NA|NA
CASSTSYEQYF
TGTGCCAGCAGCACATCCTACGAGCAGTACTTC